This T cell receptor (beta chain) derives from a study of blood T cells in healthy people across ages. Across the study: Using template switching, researchers captured about one barcoded beta molecule for each two T cells.

Then a second PCR, running about 7 to 11 cycles, was carried out with a sample-barcoded 5' primer and a J-beta primer mix. One entry per CDR3 protein results from TCRdb running MiXCR on the 5' RACE reads. The table records about 730,000 distinct CDR3 sequences, 43% of them present only once. On this clonotype itself: Its cognate antigen is unknown.

Points from the study as a whole: The study lacked donor CMV status, which possibly confounded expanded clonotype changes.

Germline V CDR1 and CDR2: MNHEY, SVGEGT. There are 17 residues in the CDR3. V lost 2 bases and J 1 base, leaving 18 bases between the germline ends. Russia was home to the donors, healthy Caucasian individuals aged roughly 6 to 90. The chain links TRBV6-2 or TRBV6-3 to TRBJ2-7; tentative D call: TRBD1 (6 bases). The TCR was taken from a woman aged 55-75 years in good health. The source material was blood. The DNA for the CDR3 is TGTGCCAGCAGTTACAACAACCAGGGGCGGCAATCCTACGAGCAGTACTTC. This gives the protein CASSYNNQGRQSYEQYF.